Shown below are 10 T cell receptor beta chains from a single sample sequenced in a study of cytomegalovirus exposure and HLA in healthy donors. PCR involved 60 Vbeta and 13 Jbeta primers. The data were produced by immunoSEQ multiplex PCR, yet TCRdb's version contains in-frame clones alone and is incomplete. In total, the table holds about 42,000 clones. The material sequenced was PBMCs. These TCRs come from a man aged 25-40 years in good health and CMV-seronegative.

The chain is built from TRBV30 and TRBJ1-5; D not certain. Germline V gene data show CDR1 as GTSNPN and CDR2 as SVGIG (reference sequence). The CDR3 covers 13 residues. Trimming pared 1 base from V and 8 bases from J, leaving 12 bases between. Here the CDR3 reads CAWSGTEREPQHF. The DNA for the CDR3 is TGTGCCTGGAGTGGTACCGAAAGAGAGCCCCAGCATTTT. Using reference TRBV30 and TRBJ1-5 for the parts outside the CDR3, the full variable domain is SQTIHQWPATLVQPVGSPLSLECTVEGTSNPNLYWYRQAAGRGLQLLFYSVGIGQISSEVPQNLSASRPQDRQFILSSKKLLLSDSGFYLCAWSGTEREPQHFGDGTRLSIL.

The rearrangement uses TRBV7-2 and TRBJ1-4; D is uncertain. Germline CDR1 and CDR2: SGHTA and FQGNSA. The CDR3 runs 12 residues. Trimming took off 6 bases at V and 7 bases at J, with 9 bases between the two ends. The CDR3 reads CASSLTGEKLFF. The CDR3 nucleotides are TGTGCCAGCAGTCTGACGGGTGAAAAACTGTTTTTT.

The chain has TRBV2 and TRBJ2-7; 8 bases match TRBD1. V lost 11 bases to trimming and J lost 6 bases; unmatched junction nucleotides: 9. Germline V gives CDR1 SNHLY, CDR2 FYNNEI. The CDR3 is 12 residues long. CDR3 coding DNA: TGTGCCGGATCCGGGACAGGCTTCGAGCAGTACTTC. Protein product: CAGSGTGFEQYF.

V gene TRBV7-2 combines with J gene TRBJ2-5; TRBD2 might be the D (6 bases). Trimming left V 5 bases short and J 2 bases short, with 12 bases between. Germline-derived CDR1 and CDR2 are SGHTA and FQGNSA. There are 14 residues in the CDR3. In DNA, the CDR3 is TGTGCCAGCAGCCCTCTAGCGTATCAAGAGACCCAGTACTTC. It translates to CASSPLAYQETQYF.

The chain uses TRBV4-3 and TRBJ2-1, with D perhaps matching TRBD2 (5 bases). CDR3 length: 14 amino acids. CDR1 is LGHNA, CDR2 YSLEER, per germline. Trimming pared 8 bases from V and 6 bases from J, leaving 17 bases between. For the CDR3, the DNA is TGCGCCAGCTCTCGGGAACCAAGGAGCAATGAGCAGTTCTTC. This gives the protein CASSREPRSNEQFF.

The chain uses TRBV4-1 and TRBJ2-2, with TRBD2 matching 8 bases. The germline CDR1 and CDR2 sequences are MGHRA and YSYEKL. This CDR3 is built from 14 residues. Trimming cost V 4 bases and J 7 bases; bases outside gene matches: 5. The CDR3: CASSPTSESGELFF. For the CDR3, the DNA is TGCGCCAGCAGCCCGACTAGCGAGAGCGGGGAGCTGTTTTTT.

The chain carries TRBV18 and TRBJ2-1; 11 bases map to TRBD2. Germline CDR1 KGHSH, CDR2 LQKENI. This CDR3 comprises 16 residues. V trimming: 3 bases; J trimming: 6 bases; junction bases outside the gene matches: 7. The CDR3 loop reads CASSPPTLAGGNEQFF. The CDR3 DNA reads as TGTGCCAGCTCACCCCCGACTCTAGCGGGAGGCAATGAGCAGTTCTTC.

CDR3 protein: CASMRGQGSYGYTF. The CDR3 bases are TGCGCCAGCATGAGGGGACAGGGGTCCTATGGCTACACCTTC. The V gene is TRBV5-1, the J gene TRBJ1-2; 10 nucleotides agree with TRBD1. V shed 6 bases and J 4 bases; nucleotides not matched to a gene: 6. The CDR3 has 14 residues. The V gene's germline CDR1 is SGHRS and CDR2 YFSETQ.

The chain is built from TRBV10-2 and TRBJ2-1; 11 nucleotides align to TRBD2. CDR3 size: 15 residues. The trim removed 6 bases at V and 5 bases at J, leaving 6 bases unmatched. Looked up from germline, CDR1 is WSHSY and CDR2 is SAAADI. CDR3 sequence (DNA): TGCGCCAGCAGCCCACTAGCGGGAGTTAACAATGAGCAGTTCTTC. Translated: CASSPLAGVNNEQFF.

This chain joins TRBV29-1 and TRBJ2-5, with 11 bases lining up with TRBD2. Germline V CDR1 and CDR2: SQVTM, ANQGSEA. V shed 4 bases, J shed 6 bases, and the junction held 4 bases outside the gene matches. The length of the CDR3 is 13 residues. This CDR3 is CSVGLAGGKTQYF. The DNA for the CDR3 is TGCAGCGTTGGCCTAGCGGGAGGAAAGACCCAGTACTTC.